This TCR beta chain stems from a study of Ad26.COV2.S vaccination and SARS-CoV-2 variants. Looking at the study overall: Donor was in the COV1001 Ad26.COV2.S trial arm. In the study, Ad26.COV2.S was injected intramuscularly once, or twice 56 days apart.

The V and J ends lost 7 bases and 0 bases respectively, with 11 bases between them. This CDR3 has 14 residues. Germline V CDR1 and CDR2: LNHDA, SQIVND (reference sequence). This sample's treatment: roughly 18 received Ad26.COV2.S at low or high dose, single or two shots; 5 received placebo; per-sample allocation not given. Specimen acquisition occurred on day 63 following the initial vaccine or placebo injection. Only in-frame clones appear in the TCRdb table, and some are missing; sequencing was by immunoSEQ multiplex PCR. Of around 320,000 clones in the sample, roughly 84% were seen once. The chain uses TRBV19 and TRBJ2-3; no clear D. The TCR sequence derives from a person aged 18-65 years who received the Ad26.COV2.S COVID-19 vaccine or a placebo. The source material was peripheral blood, sampled in a trial of Ad26.COV2.S vaccine versus placebo. The CDR3 DNA is TGTGCCAGTACCCGGACGTATAGCACAGATACGCAGTATTTT. It specifies CASTRTYSTDTQYF. The full variable domain, its missing parts supplied by reference TRBV19 and TRBJ2-3, is DGGITQSPKYLFRKEGQNVTLSCEQNLNHDAMYWYRQDPGQGLRLIYYSQIVNDFQKGDIAEGYSVSREKKESFPLTVTSAQKNPTAFYLCASTRTYSTDTQYFGPGTRLTVL.